The present T cell receptor beta chain was sequenced within a study of T and B cells in COVID-19 patients. Study information: Blood was sampled from COVID-19 patients who were either actively infected or recovered. Most recovered patients had mild to moderate COVID-19 treated as outpatients. Of under 25 active-infection patients, about 13 were critically ill with mechanical ventilation or extracorporeal membrane oxygenation.

This CDR3 has 16 amino acids. After removal of 5 bases from V and 7 bases from J, the junction contained 15 bases not matched to a gene. This clonotype was found a few times. The antigen is unknown. Each TRB amplification used roughly 220-550 ng of genomic DNA from blood. BIOMED2 TRB-A/B primer pools were used in multiplex TRB PCR. MiXCR was run by TCRdb on the multiplex PCR reads, yielding one entry per CDR3 protein. The sample records 20,000 or so distinct CDR3 sequences, approximately 37% being singletons. Study observations and caveats: At recovery TRB diversity and richness exceeded healthy donors, after highly clonal active COVID-19 repertoires.

Sequences were obtained from blood. The TCR sequence derives from a human donor with active COVID-19. The V and J genes are TRBV12-3 or TRBV12-4 and TRBJ2-5; the match to TRBD2 covers 8 bases. The CDR3 sequence is CASSPTGTRARRTQYF. The CDR3, as DNA: TGTGCCAGCAGTCCCACCGGGACTAGGGCGAGGCGGACCCAGTACTTC.